This entry is about one T cell receptor (beta chain). Its antigen is unidentified. V lost 0 bases, J lost 1 base, and 4 bases lay in between. The CDR3 sequence is 13 residues long. The germline V gene encodes CDR1 GTSNPN and CDR2 SVGIG (reference sequence). RNA was isolated and reverse transcribed to cDNA, the sequencing template. Sequencing used immunoSEQ multiplex PCR; TCRdb keeps in-frame clones, though not all of them. This table has around 100,000 clones, around 59% appearing once. The data are from a study of CD8+ T cells in alopecia areata. Findings of the study overall: The study found higher clonality in lesional than normal scalp, especially in alopecia totalis/universalis. Alphabeta T cells residing in normal skin are also sequenced in scalp samples. The study found TCR sharing across patients less clear than in mice, possibly for HLA reasons.

V usage is TRBV30 and J usage is TRBJ1-3, with D uncertain. The TCR comes from a human donor in good health. Sequences were obtained from CD4+ T cells sorted from blood. CDR3 sequence: CAWSVGSGNTIYF. The CDR3 DNA sequence: TGTGCCTGGAGTGTTGGATCTGGAAACACCATATATTTT. Together with reference TRBV30 and TRBJ1-3, the CDR3 gives the full variable domain: SQTIHQWPATLVQPVGSPLSLECTVEGTSNPNLYWYRQAAGRGLQLLFYSVGIGQISSEVPQNLSASRPQDRQFILSSKKLLLSDSGFYLCAWSVGSGNTIYFGEGSWLTVV.